Shown below are 13 T cell receptor beta chains from a single sample sequenced in a study of control samples from healthy donors and cancer patients (dated by TCRdb to about 2020). Library construction relied on the immunoSEQ multiplex PCR assay. The clones in this table, taken by TCRdb from immuneACCESS, are in-frame only. Not every clone is retained; where verified, under half of the shortfall comes from an unresolved V gene, and the cause of the rest is unknown. Here the sample has some 76,000 clones; under 90% occur a single time. Of the sample, about 9.5% is held by the ten largest clones. Input material: PBMCs. The receptors stem from a woman between 45 and 60 years old with colorectal cancer.

This chain links TRBV19 with TRBJ1-1; weak D call: TRBD1 (6 bases). Germline CDR1 LNHDA, CDR2 SQIVND (reference sequence). The CDR3 has 13 residues. The V and J ends lost 5 bases and 8 bases respectively, with 15 bases between them. The DNA of the CDR3 is TGTGCCAGTAGTGGTGGGACACTACCCGAAGCTTTCTTT. Protein product: CASSGGTLPEAFF. The whole variable domain, remainder taken from reference TRBV19 and TRBJ1-1, is DGGITQSPKYLFRKEGQNVTLSCEQNLNHDAMYWYRQDPGQGLRLIYYSQIVNDFQKGDIAEGYSVSREKKESFPLTVTSAQKNPTAFYLCASSGGTLPEAFFGQGTRLTVV.

The rearrangement joins TRBV5-1 to TRBJ2-3, with 12 bases matching TRBD2. The J segment lost 5 bases and the V segment lost 4 bases, leaving 2 bases of the junction unmatched. Germline CDR1 SGHRS, CDR2 YFSETQ. The CDR3 contains 14 residues. This CDR3 is CASSQTSGGDTQYF. As DNA, the CDR3 is TGCGCCAGCAGCCAGACTAGCGGGGGAGATACGCAGTATTTT.

The rearrangement uses TRBV7-2 and TRBJ2-5, with 10 positions matching TRBD1. The CDR3 contains 17 residues. V lost 5 bases, J lost 2 bases, and 11 bases stayed unmatched. Germline lookup yields CDR1 SGHTA and CDR2 FQGNSA. The CDR3 DNA reads as TGTGCCAGCAGCGTAAATCGGCGGGACAGGGGACAAGAGACCCAGTACTTC. Translated, it gives CASSVNRRDRGQETQYF.

V and J are TRBV2 and TRBJ2-3, with 7 bases that match TRBD2. The trim removed 6 bases at V and 0 bases at J, leaving 6 bases unmatched. The CDR3 is 15 amino acids. The germline gives CDR1 SNHLY, CDR2 FYNNEI. The chain's CDR3 is CASRQAGTSTDTQYF. CDR3 bases: TGTGCCAGCAGACAAGCGGGGACTAGCACAGATACGCAGTATTTT.

This clone was found a few times. The chain has TRBV19 and TRBJ1-2; D ambiguous. Trimming removed 4 bases at V and 4 bases at J, with 10 bases between. The CDR3 totals 13 residues. Per the germline V gene, CDR1 is LNHDA and CDR2 is SQIVND (reference sequence). The CDR3 DNA reads TGTGCCAGTAGTACCCTCGCATCCTATGGCTACACCTTC. Its translation is CASSTLASYGYTF. The whole variable domain, remainder taken from reference TRBV19 and TRBJ1-2, is DGGITQSPKYLFRKEGQNVTLSCEQNLNHDAMYWYRQDPGQGLRLIYYSQIVNDFQKGDIAEGYSVSREKKESFPLTVTSAQKNPTAFYLCASSTLASYGYTFGSGTRLTVV.

The V and J genes are TRBV19 and TRBJ1-2; no firm D call. CDR1 is LNHDA, CDR2 SQIVND, per germline (reference sequence). Trimming stripped 6 bases from V and 0 bases from J, with 8 bases between. The CDR3 runs 13 residues. CDR3 coding DNA: TGTGCCAGTAGGCAGCGAACTAACTATGGCTACACCTTC. Protein sequence: CASRQRTNYGYTF.

The chain joins TRBV6-2 or TRBV6-3 to TRBJ2-1; D is perhaps TRBD1 (6 bases). CDR1 and CDR2 (germline): MNHEY, SVGEGT. V gave up 0 bases and J gave up 5 bases, with 11 bases separating them. The CDR3 totals 15 residues. CDR3 in amino acids: CASSYSEQGDNEQFF. The DNA of the CDR3 is TGTGCCAGCAGTTACTCAGAACAGGGCGACAATGAGCAGTTCTTC.

This chain connects TRBV28 to TRBJ1-5, with unresolved D. The CDR3 extends over 16 amino acids. V lost 5 bases, J lost 1 base, and 15 bases lay in between. Germline CDR1 MDHEN, CDR2 SYDVKM. The CDR3 coding sequence is TGTGCCAGCAGTACTATCTCGGAGGAAAGCAATCAGCCCCAGCATTTT. Translation: CASSTISEESNQPQHF. The full variable domain, completed using reference TRBV28 and TRBJ1-5, is DVKVTQSSRYLVKRTGEKVFLECVQDMDHENMFWYRQDPGLGLRLIYFSYDVKMKEKGDIPEGYSVSREKKERFSLILESASTNQTSMYLCASSTISEESNQPQHFGDGTRLSIL.

The chain carries TRBV19 and TRBJ2-3; D gene ambiguous. The V gene's germline CDR1 is LNHDA and CDR2 SQIVND (reference sequence). CDR3 length: 16 residues. Trimming shortened V by 7 bases and J by 0 bases, and 17 bases separated the two germline ends. CDR3 DNA sequence: TGTGCCAGTACCCCCAGCCATACTCGAAGCACAGATACGCAGTATTTT. Its protein product is CASTPSHTRSTDTQYF.

J is TRBJ2-3 and V is TRBV6-5; 15 nucleotides agree with TRBD2. Trimming cost V 7 bases and J 6 bases; bases outside gene matches: 2. The CDR3 has 14 amino acids. Per germline, CDR1 MNHEY and CDR2 SVGAGI. CDR3 residues: CASTGTSGGDTQYF. CDR3 DNA: TGTGCCAGCACCGGGACTAGCGGGGGGGATACGCAGTATTTT.

This chain connects TRBV28 to TRBJ2-4, with 10 bases matching TRBD2. CDR1 and CDR2 from the germline V gene are MDHEN and SYDVKM. This CDR3 comprises 16 residues. Germline trimming cut 5 bases from V and 5 bases from J; bases unmatched to any gene: 9. The CDR3 protein is CASSTGLAGVQNIQYF. CDR3 sequence (DNA): TGTGCCAGCAGTACAGGCCTAGCGGGGGTTCAAAACATTCAGTACTTC.

This clone was seen a few times. This chain links TRBV2 with TRBJ2-1; 9 nucleotides match TRBD1. The J segment lost 5 bases and the V segment lost 4 bases, leaving 6 bases of the junction unmatched. CDR3 size: 15 residues. Germline V gene data show CDR1 as SNHLY and CDR2 as FYNNEI. The CDR3 region has the DNA TGTGCCAGCAGTGGGGGACAGGGAAGAAACAATGAGCAGTTCTTC. Translating gives CASSGGQGRNNEQFF.

V usage is TRBV10-3 and J usage is TRBJ2-7; possibly TRBD2 for D (6 bases). The CDR3 has 14 residues. Germline CDR1 reads ENHRY; CDR2 reads SYGVKD. V lost 4 bases, J lost 0 bases, and 10 bases lay in between. The CDR3 DNA follows: TGTGCCATCAGTGCTGGAGGGAGCTCCTACGAGCAGTACGTC. Protein product: CAISAGGSSYEQYV.